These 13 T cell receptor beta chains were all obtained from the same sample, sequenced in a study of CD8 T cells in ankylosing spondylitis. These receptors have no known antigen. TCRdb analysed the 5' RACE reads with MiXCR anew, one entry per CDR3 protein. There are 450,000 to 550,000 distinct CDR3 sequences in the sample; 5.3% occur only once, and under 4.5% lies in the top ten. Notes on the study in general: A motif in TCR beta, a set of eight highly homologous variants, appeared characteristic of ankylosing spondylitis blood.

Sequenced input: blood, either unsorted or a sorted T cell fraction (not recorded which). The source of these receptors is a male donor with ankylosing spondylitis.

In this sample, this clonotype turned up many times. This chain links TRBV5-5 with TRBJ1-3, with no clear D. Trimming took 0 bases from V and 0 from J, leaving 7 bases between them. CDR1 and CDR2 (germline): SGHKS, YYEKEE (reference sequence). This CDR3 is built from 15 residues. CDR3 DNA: TGTGCCAGCAGCTTGGGGCCAGTCTCTGGAAACACCATATATTTT. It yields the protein CASSLGPVSGNTIYF.

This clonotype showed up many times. This CDR3 reads CASSFVREAVNTEAFF. Written as DNA, the CDR3 is TGCGCCAGCAGCTTCGTCCGGGAAGCAGTGAACACTGAAGCTTTCTTT. V gene TRBV5-1 combines with J gene TRBJ1-1; no definite D call. The germline V gene encodes CDR1 SGHRS and CDR2 YFSETQ. The CDR3 spans 16 residues. Trimming cost V 2 bases and J 0 bases, with 14 bases left between them.

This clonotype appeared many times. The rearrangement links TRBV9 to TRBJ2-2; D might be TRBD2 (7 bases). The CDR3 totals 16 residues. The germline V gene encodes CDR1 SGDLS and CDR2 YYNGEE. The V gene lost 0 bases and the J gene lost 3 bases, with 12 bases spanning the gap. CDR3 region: CASSVGGGEHTGELFF. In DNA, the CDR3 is TGTGCCAGCAGCGTAGGGGGGGGCGAGCACACCGGGGAGCTGTTTTTT.

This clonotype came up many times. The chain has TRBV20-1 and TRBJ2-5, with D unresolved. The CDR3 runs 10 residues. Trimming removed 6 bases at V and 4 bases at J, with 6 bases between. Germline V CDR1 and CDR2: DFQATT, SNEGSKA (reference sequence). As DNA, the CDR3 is TGCAGTGCGGGCCGAGAGACCCAGTACTTC. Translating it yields CSAGRETQYF.

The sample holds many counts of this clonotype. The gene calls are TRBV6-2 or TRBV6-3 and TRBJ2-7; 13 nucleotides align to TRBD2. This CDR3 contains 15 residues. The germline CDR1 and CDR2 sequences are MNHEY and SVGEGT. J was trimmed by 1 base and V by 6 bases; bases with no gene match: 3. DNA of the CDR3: TGTGCCAGCAGGGGACTAGCGGGGCGTTCCTACGAGCAGTACTTC. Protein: CASRGLAGRSYEQYF.

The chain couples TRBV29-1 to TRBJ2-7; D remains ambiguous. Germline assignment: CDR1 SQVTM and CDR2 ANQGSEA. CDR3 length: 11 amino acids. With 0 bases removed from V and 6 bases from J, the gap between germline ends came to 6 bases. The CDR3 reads CSVEDPGEQYF. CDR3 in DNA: TGCAGCGTTGAAGATCCGGGCGAGCAGTACTTC.

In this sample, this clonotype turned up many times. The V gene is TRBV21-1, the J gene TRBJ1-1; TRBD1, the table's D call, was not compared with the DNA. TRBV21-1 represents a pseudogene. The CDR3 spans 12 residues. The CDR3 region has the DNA TGTGCCAGTTCCGGGGCGAACACTGAAGCTTTCTTT. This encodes CASSGANTEAFF.

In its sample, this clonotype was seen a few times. The CDR3 coding sequence is TGTGCCTGCCGCCCTCTTTCCAGCAATCAGCCCCAGCATTTT. Protein sequence: CACRPLSSNQPQHF. V gene TRBV6-1 combines with J gene TRBJ1-5; no reliable D call. This CDR3 region has 14 residues. V was trimmed by 11 bases and J by 1 base, leaving 15 bases between them. CDR1 is MNHNS, CDR2 SASEGT, per germline.

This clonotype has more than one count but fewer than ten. The CDR3 here is CAASGRGPTDTQYF. CDR3 nucleotide sequence: TGCGCCGCCAGCGGGAGGGGCCCCACAGATACGCAGTATTTT. This chain uses TRBV10-2 with TRBJ2-3, with 10 bases matching TRBD2. V lost 11 bases to trimming and J lost 2 bases; unmatched junction nucleotides: 7. The CDR3 has 14 amino acids. CDR1 and CDR2 from the germline V gene are WSHSY and SAAADI.

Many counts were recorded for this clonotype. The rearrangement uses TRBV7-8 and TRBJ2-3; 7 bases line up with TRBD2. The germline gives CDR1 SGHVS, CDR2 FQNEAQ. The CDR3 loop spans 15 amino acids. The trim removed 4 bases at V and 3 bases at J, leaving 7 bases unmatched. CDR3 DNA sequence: TGTGCCAGCAGCTCCATCCGGGGGGTAACAGATACGCAGTATTTT. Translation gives CASSSIRGVTDTQYF.

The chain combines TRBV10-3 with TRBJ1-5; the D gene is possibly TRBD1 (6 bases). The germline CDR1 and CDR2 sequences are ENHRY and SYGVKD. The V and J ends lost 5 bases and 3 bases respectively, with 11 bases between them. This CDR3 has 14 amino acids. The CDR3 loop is CAISTQGFNQPQHF. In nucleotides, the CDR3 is TGTGCCATCAGTACCCAGGGGTTCAATCAGCCCCAGCATTTT.

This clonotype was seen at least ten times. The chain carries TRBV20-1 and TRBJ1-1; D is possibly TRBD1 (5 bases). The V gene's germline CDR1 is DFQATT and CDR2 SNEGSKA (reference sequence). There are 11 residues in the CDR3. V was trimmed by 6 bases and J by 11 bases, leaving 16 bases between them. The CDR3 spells CSAHRRGGAFF. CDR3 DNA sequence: TGCAGTGCCCACAGGAGGGGTGGGGCTTTCTTT.

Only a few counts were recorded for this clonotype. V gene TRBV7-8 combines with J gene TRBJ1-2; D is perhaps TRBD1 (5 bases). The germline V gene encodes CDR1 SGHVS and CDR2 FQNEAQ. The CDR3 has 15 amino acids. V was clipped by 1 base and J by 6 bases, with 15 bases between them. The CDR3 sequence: CASSLEGRGADGYTF. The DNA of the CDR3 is TGTGCCAGCAGCTTAGAAGGGAGGGGCGCAGATGGCTACACCTTC.